The entry that follows covers one T cell receptor beta chain sequence. The data belong to a study of blood T cell repertoires in COVID-19. Overall study: Researchers got acute and convalescent COVID-19 samples from the United States, Italy and Spain. T cells, B-cell-depleted T cells, or PBMCs supplied cDNA or gDNA.

Losses at the gene ends were 5 bases for V and 4 bases for J; bases not matched to a gene: 8. Germline CDR1 and CDR2: MGHRA and YSYEKL. The CDR3 runs to 15 residues. Per the authors' pipeline: Using reference gene primer amplification, nucleated cell counts were estimated. The protocol was immunoSEQ multiplex PCR, while the TCRdb copy is restricted to in-frame clones and leaves out a portion. V, J and clone size derive from that table, while D and trimming were established from the DNA sequence. The profile covers approximately 69,000 clones, with roughly 79% appearing a single time and 20% to 25% taken by the ten largest.

Material for sequencing was peripheral blood. The TCR sequence derives from a woman between 70 and 85 years old with acute or convalescent COVID-19. J is TRBJ1-5 and V is TRBV4-1; 7 bases agree with TRBD1. The CDR3 DNA reads as TGCGCCAGCAGCGCAGGACAGGAAGGGAATCAGCCCCAGCATTTT. Protein product: CASSAGQEGNQPQHF.